The 5 T cell receptor beta chains presented below share a single source sample, sequenced in a study of blood T cell repertoires in COVID-19. TCRdb keeps only in-frame clones here, not all; method: immunoSEQ multiplex PCR. The sample consists of about 370,000 clones, approximately 93% of them appearing once. Sequenced: PBMCs or T cells enriched from blood (not recorded which). The receptors were sampled from a woman aged 40 to 50 who had been exposed to COVID-19.

The chain recombines TRBV18 with TRBJ2-7; 7 bases align to TRBD1. Germline values: CDR1 KGHSH, CDR2 LQKENI. V gave up 1 base and J gave up 2 bases; unmatched junction bases: 8. This CDR3 region has 16 residues. The CDR3 is CASSPQKGAKTYEQYF. For the CDR3, the DNA is TGTGCCAGCTCACCACAGAAGGGGGCGAAGACCTACGAGCAGTACTTC.

This chain links TRBV12-3 or TRBV12-4 with TRBJ2-7; a weak D match, TRBD1 (6 bases). The CDR3 consists of 13 residues. Trimming removed 5 bases at V and 3 bases at J, with 11 bases between. CDR3 region: CASSPTGHYEQYF. The CDR3 DNA sequence: TGTGCCAGCAGTCCAACGGGACACTACGAGCAGTACTTC.

Notes on this clone: Within the sample, other DNA sequences also encode this same CDR3. This chain links TRBV5-1 with TRBJ2-7; TRBD1 is a possible D gene (6 bases). The V gene lost 0 bases and the J gene lost 2 bases, with 9 bases spanning the gap. In germline, CDR1 is SGHRS, CDR2 YFSETQ. This CDR3 has 14 residues. The chain's CDR3 is CASSLGQVPYEQYF. DNA of the CDR3: TGCGCCAGCAGCTTGGGACAGGTACCCTACGAGCAGTACTTC.

The CDR3 sequence: CASSQVVQREIDEQYF. CDR3 nucleotides: TGCGCCAGCAGCCAAGTAGTCCAGCGGGAGATCGACGAGCAGTACTTC. This chain connects TRBV4-1 to TRBJ2-7; 8 nucleotides agree with TRBD2. Germline trimming cut 1 base from V and 5 bases from J; bases unmatched to any gene: 10. Germline CDR1 MGHRA, CDR2 YSYEKL. CDR3 length: 16 amino acids.

The genes are TRBV6-5 and TRBJ1-2; unclear D gene. Germline V gene sequence: CDR1 MNHEY, CDR2 SVGAGI. Trimming left V 2 bases short and J 10 bases short, with 14 bases between. This CDR3 has 13 amino acids. In nucleotides, the CDR3 is TGTGCCAGCAGTTACATCGGGAAGTCCCTCTACACCTTC. This codes for CASSYIGKSLYTF.